This paragraph reports one T cell receptor (beta chain). No antigen is known for it. The CDR3 extends over 15 amino acids. Trimming at V came to 0 bases and at J to 7 bases, leaving 7 bases not matched to a gene. The germline V gene has CDR1 SGHTA and CDR2 FQGNSA. The table came from immunoSEQ multiplex PCR; TCRdb's copy has only in-frame clones and leaves some out. The sample records 70,000 or so clones, around 89% being singletons. The data are from a study of OX40 agonist ivuxolimab in advanced cancers. Overall study context: Subjects had a mean age of about 61 years, with a range of about 20 to 85; approximately 83% were male. General study results and limits: Some nonresponders also had low normalized T-cell clonal expansion. Among T cells, CD8+ cells averaged more expanded clones than CD4+ cells.

The V gene is TRBV7-2, the J gene TRBJ2-7, with 9 bases aligning to TRBD2. The sequence was obtained from an adult with an advanced solid tumor such as melanoma, head and neck, liver or kidney cancer. The sequenced sample was CD4+ or CD8+ T cells sorted from blood, obtained in a trial of the OX40 agonist ivuxolimab. The chain's CDR3 is CASSLAHAGGREQYF. In nucleotides, the CDR3 is TGTGCCAGCAGCTTAGCGCACGCGGGAGGGCGAGAGCAGTACTTC.